Listed here are 28 T cell receptor beta chains from one sample, sequenced in a study of T cell repertoires in cytomegalovirus infection. TCRdb analysed the reads with MiXCR anew, one entry per CDR3 protein. The sample has about 890,000 distinct CDR3 sequences; around a third are singletons. Antigens of these TCRs are unknown. The material was cultured CD8+ T cells from PBMCs, obtained from culture after CMV antigen stimulation. The receptors originated from a human donor in good health (CMV status not recorded). Some clones in this sample may be carry-over from other donors' samples.

This clonotype has just a few counts. The V and J genes are TRBV4-1 and TRBJ1-1; D gene uncertain. CDR1 and CDR2 from the germline V gene are MGHRA and YSYEKL. The CDR3 is 15 residues long. V was pared by 5 bases and J by 3 bases, with 16 bases between. The CDR3: CASSERLAFYTEAFF. Written as DNA, the CDR3 is TGCGCCAGCAGCGAGCGTTTAGCCTTTTACACTGAAGCTTTCTTT.

Comments on this clonotype: A far more abundant clone sits one base away, making this likely a read error. The chain links TRBV7-2 to TRBJ1-2; no clear D gene. The V end lost 2 bases, the J end lost 9 bases, and 4 bases lay between the germline ends. Germline assignment: CDR1 SGHTA and CDR2 FQGNSA. The CDR3 spans 10 residues. In DNA, the CDR3 is TGTGCCAGCAGCTTATCATGCTACACCTTC. It translates to CASSLSCYTF.

The rearrangement links TRBV12-3 or TRBV12-4 to TRBJ1-5; D not certain. The CDR3 extends over 14 amino acids. The ends were cut back, 8 bases at V and 0 bases at J, with 11 bases in the middle. The CDR3 is CASCQDFSNQPQHF. The CDR3 region has the DNA TGTGCCAGCTGTCAGGACTTTAGCAATCAGCCCCAGCATTTT.

This clonotype was seen only a few times. J is TRBJ2-1 and V is TRBV11-3; the match to TRBD2 covers 8 bases. The CDR3 covers 18 residues. CDR1 is SGHNT, CDR2 YENEEA, per germline. With 0 bases clipped from V and 2 bases from J, the junction kept 9 bases outside the gene matches. The CDR3 is CASSLDGRAGVPYNEQFF. The CDR3 bases are TGTGCCAGCAGCTTAGATGGTCGAGCGGGGGTCCCCTACAATGAGCAGTTCTTC.

The J gene is TRBJ2-2, the V gene TRBV10-3, with D unclear. The CDR3 contains 12 residues. Germline CDR1 is ENHRY and CDR2 is SYGVKD. Trimming took 2 bases from V and 4 from J, leaving 2 bases between them. The CDR3 protein is CAISEPTGELFF. As DNA, the CDR3 is TGTGCCATCAGTGAGCCCACCGGGGAGCTGTTTTTT.

In the case of this clonotype: One junction end does not reproduce the germline sequence, and a read error may be involved. V and J are TRBV5-5 and TRBJ2-5; 10 bases match TRBD2. The CDR3 consists of 14 residues. Germline V CDR1 and CDR2: SGHKS, YYEKEE (reference sequence). CDR3 bases: TGTGCCAGCAGCTTGGGAGCGGGGGGGCCGGGAGACCACTTC. This codes for CASSLGAGGPGDHF.

In its sample, this clonotype was seen a few times. The chain recombines TRBV20-1 with TRBJ2-5, with 12 bases lining up with TRBD2. Looked up from germline, CDR1 is DFQATT and CDR2 is SNEGSKA (reference sequence). The CDR3 is 17 residues long. After removal of 3 bases from V and 1 base from J, the junction contained 9 bases not matched to a gene. Here the CDR3 DNA reads TGCAGTGCTAGTTGGCTAGCGGGGGGGGGAGGCCAAGAGACCCAGTACTTC. It specifies CSASWLAGGGGQETQYF.

The rearrangement links TRBV9 to TRBJ2-7, with TRBD2 matching 11 bases. This CDR3 comprises 15 residues. Germline V CDR1 and CDR2: SGDLS, YYNGEE. V lost 2 bases and J lost 4; bases outside the gene matches: 5. DNA of the CDR3: TGTGCCAGCAGCGTTAGCGGGGGGGGGTCGTACGAGCAGTACTTC. Its translation: CASSVSGGGSYEQYF.

The V gene is TRBV2, the J gene TRBJ2-1; D gene uncertain. Germline assignment: CDR1 SNHLY and CDR2 FYNNEI. The CDR3 has 16 residues. Trimming took 4 bases from V and 0 from J, leaving 13 bases between them. The CDR3 here is CASSALDGDSYNEQFF. DNA for the CDR3: TGTGCCAGCAGTGCCTTAGACGGTGACTCCTACAATGAGCAGTTCTTC.

This clonotype was detected only once. The gene calls are TRBV2 and TRBJ1-2; 7 bases are shared with TRBD1. V lost 7 bases to trimming and J lost 2 bases; unmatched junction nucleotides: 7. The CDR3 is made up of 14 amino acids. CDR1 and CDR2 from the germline V gene are SNHLY and FYNNEI. The CDR3 is CASKPGQRNYGYTF. CDR3 bases: TGTGCCAGCAAACCGGGACAGCGAAACTATGGCTACACCTTC.

A few counts support this clonotype. The V call is TRBV5-6, the J call TRBJ2-7; D gene uncertain. Germline V gene data show CDR1 as SGHDT and CDR2 as YYEEEE. The CDR3 runs to 14 residues. The germline V and J ends were trimmed by 1 base and 2 bases, with 10 bases remaining between them. The CDR3 loop reads CASSLYLATYEQYV. CDR3 coding DNA: TGTGCCAGCAGCTTGTACTTGGCCACCTACGAGCAGTACGTC.

This clonotype was seen a handful of times. The CDR3 here is CASTPTGGSYEQYF. As DNA, the CDR3 is TGTGCCAGCACCCCGACGGGAGGATCCTACGAGCAGTACTTC. The chain links TRBV7-9 to TRBJ2-7, with 7 bases fitting TRBD2. J lost 1 base, V lost 7 bases, and 7 bases had no gene match. The germline CDR1 and CDR2 sequences are SEHNR and FQNEAQ (reference sequence). The CDR3 extends over 14 amino acids.

This clonotype was picked up a small number of times. The V and J genes are TRBV18 and TRBJ1-4, with 10 bases fitting TRBD1. CDR1 KGHSH and CDR2 LQKENI come from the germline V gene. The CDR3 extends over 14 amino acids. After removal of 3 bases from V and 8 bases from J, the junction contained 3 bases not matched to a gene. For the CDR3, the DNA is TGTGCCAGCTCACCCGGGACAGGGGAAGAAAAACTGTTTTTT. This encodes CASSPGTGEEKLFF.

This clonotype was counted ten times or more. The V and J genes are TRBV7-2 and TRBJ2-1, with 10 bases identical to TRBD2. The J segment lost 4 bases and the V segment lost 5 bases, leaving 5 bases of the junction unmatched. The CDR3 is 15 amino acids. Per the germline V gene, CDR1 is SGHTA and CDR2 is FQGNSA. The chain's CDR3 is CASSKLAGLYNEQFF. The DNA for the CDR3 is TGTGCCAGCAGCAAACTAGCGGGGCTTTACAATGAGCAGTTCTTC.

The V call is TRBV29-1, the J call TRBJ2-1, with TRBD2 identical over 7 bases. The junction had 4 bases not matched to a gene; V was cut back by 0 bases and J by 2 bases. CDR1 is SQVTM and CDR2 is ANQGSEA in the germline V gene. The CDR3 length is 15 residues. In nucleotides, the CDR3 is TGCAGCGTTGAAGATGAAGCGGGGACCTACAATGAGCAGTTCTTC. Residues: CSVEDEAGTYNEQFF.

This chain joins TRBV2 and TRBJ2-1; D is tentatively TRBD1 or TRBD2 (5 bases each). CDR1 is SNHLY, CDR2 FYNNEI, per germline. Trimming removed 2 bases from V and 8 bases from J, with 13 bases in between. CDR3 length: 14 amino acids. This CDR3 reads CASSETRERHEQFF. CDR3 nucleotide sequence: TGTGCCAGCAGTGAAACCAGGGAGAGGCATGAGCAGTTCTTC.

CDR3 region: CASSAAGTQSYPWDSPLHF. In DNA, the CDR3 is TGTGCCAGCAGTGCAGCCGGGACACAGAGTTATCCCTGGGATTCACCCCTCCACTTT. V is TRBV25-1 and J is TRBJ1-6, with D possibly being TRBD1 (6 bases). V dropped 4 bases and J dropped 8 bases, with 27 bases sitting between them. This CDR3 comprises 19 residues. Germline loops: CDR1 MGHDK, CDR2 SYGVNS.

The chain carries TRBV27 and TRBJ1-5; D is uncertain. Per germline, CDR1 MNHEY and CDR2 SMNVEV (reference sequence). V was trimmed by 4 bases and J by 7 bases, leaving 11 bases between them. This CDR3 is 13 amino acids long. The chain's CDR3 is CASSSDEGQPQHF. The CDR3 region has the DNA TGTGCCAGCAGTTCCGACGAGGGCCAGCCCCAGCATTTT.

The chain links TRBV10-3 to TRBJ1-1, with a possible D match to TRBD1 (5 bases). V gave up 4 bases and J gave up 6 bases, with 15 bases separating them. CDR3 length: 14 residues. The germline CDR1 and CDR2 sequences are ENHRY and SYGVKD. In nucleotides, the CDR3 is TGTGCCATCAGTGCGATTAAGGAGGGGCCTGAAGCTTTCTTT. Its translation: CAISAIKEGPEAFF.

This rearrangement joins TRBV5-6 to TRBJ2-7; D might be TRBD1 (6 bases). CDR3 length: 15 residues. CDR1 and CDR2 from the germline V gene are SGHDT and YYEEEE. Trimming left V 0 bases short and J 2 bases short, with 12 bases between. The CDR3 spells CASSLVGQQTYEQYF. The CDR3 nucleotides read TGTGCCAGCAGCTTGGTCGGACAGCAAACCTACGAGCAGTACTTC.

The chain employs TRBV10-3 and TRBJ2-3; D unresolved. The V gene lost 0 bases and the J gene lost 1 base, with 5 bases spanning the gap. The CDR3 runs 14 residues. Germline V gives CDR1 ENHRY, CDR2 SYGVKD. The CDR3 spells CAISESRGTDTQYF. CDR3 nucleotides: TGTGCCATCAGTGAGTCTAGGGGCACAGATACGCAGTATTTT.

This clonotype has a handful of counts. The chain links TRBV4-2 to TRBJ1-2, with 7 bases fitting TRBD1. J lost 3 bases, V lost 1 base, and 8 bases had no gene match. Germline CDR1 is LGHNA and CDR2 is YNFKEQ. The CDR3 covers 16 residues. In nucleotides, the CDR3 is TGTGCCAGCAGCCAAGGCCCCAAGGGGGCGGACTATGGCTACACCTTC. Amino acids: CASSQGPKGADYGYTF.

A note on this clonotype: This sequence may be a read error, since a much larger clone differs from it by one base. The chain joins TRBV7-6 to TRBJ1-1, with TRBD1 as a possible D gene (5 bases). This CDR3 region has 15 residues. Looked up from germline, CDR1 is SGHVS and CDR2 is FNYEAQ. V was clipped by 5 bases and J by 11 bases, with 24 bases between them. This CDR3 is CASSPTGEVGFAAFF. CDR3 bases: TGTGCCAGCAGCCCAACAGGAGAGGTGGGCTTTGCGGCTTTCTTT.

This clonotype was detected many times. V and J are TRBV7-6 and TRBJ2-1; 11 bases align to TRBD2. Per the germline V gene, CDR1 is SGHVS and CDR2 is FNYEAQ. This CDR3 comprises 17 residues. V shed 0 bases, J shed 2 bases, and the junction held 3 bases outside the gene matches. CDR3 region: CASSLAASGGTYNEQFF. The CDR3 DNA reads TGTGCCAGCAGCTTAGCGGCTAGCGGGGGGACCTACAATGAGCAGTTCTTC.

There are a few counts of this clonotype. An end of the junction differs from the germline gene, which may be a read error. This chain joins TRBV7-7 and TRBJ2-5, with 8 positions matching TRBD1. CDR3 length equals 15 residues. Germline V gene sequence: CDR1 SSHAT, CDR2 FNYEAQ (reference sequence). The CDR3 loop is CASSLEVRGLETQYF. The CDR3 DNA reads as TGTGCTAGCAGCTTAGAGGTCAGGGGGCTAGAGACCCAGTACTTC. Using reference TRBV7-7 and TRBJ2-5 for the parts outside the CDR3, the full variable domain is GAGVSQSPRYKVTKRGQDVTLRCDPISSHATLYWYQQALGQGPEFLTYFNYEAQPDKSGLPSDRFSAERPEGSISTLTIQRTEQRDSAMYRCASSLEVRGLETQYFGPGTRLLVL.

The gene calls are TRBV7-3 and TRBJ2-1; D unclear. The CDR3 has 15 amino acids. Germline lookup yields CDR1 SGHTA and CDR2 FQGTGA. Trimming left V 2 bases short and J 4 bases short, with 12 bases between. CDR3 in amino acids: CASSLDMGPYNEQFF. The CDR3 bases are TGTGCCAGCAGCTTAGATATGGGTCCGTACAATGAGCAGTTCTTC.

This clonotype was counted between two and nine times. This sequence joins TRBV11-2 and TRBJ2-1, with a possible D match to TRBD2 (6 bases). V was shortened by 5 bases and J by 0 bases, with 17 bases between the two germline ends. There are 17 residues in the CDR3. In germline, CDR1 is SGHAT, CDR2 FQNNGV. The CDR3 coding sequence is TGTGCCAGCAGCCCGTTGTATGGGGGGAGCTCCTACAATGAGCAGTTCTTC. It codes for CASSPLYGGSSYNEQFF.

V is TRBV29-1 and J is TRBJ2-1; 8 bases fit TRBD1. V shed 1 base, J shed 12 bases, and the junction held 17 bases outside the gene matches. The germline V gene has CDR1 SQVTM and CDR2 ANQGSEA. This CDR3 has 16 amino acids. CDR3: CSVEVRFRDRTVGQFF. CDR3 bases: TGCAGCGTTGAAGTCCGTTTTCGGGACAGGACGGTTGGGCAGTTCTTC.